This T cell receptor beta chain emerged from a study of cytomegalovirus exposure and HLA in healthy donors. Study results and limitations: In an earlier analysis, in some 540 donors, most V segments appeared productive either ~90% or ~30% of the time. Among the CMV-associated chains, a few were confirmed in vitro as specific for CMV antigens.

This CDR3 spans 13 amino acids. CDR1 is SQVTM and CDR2 is ANQGSEA in the germline V gene. Between the trimmed V and J ends, which lost 7 bases and 4 bases, there was a span of 14 bases. The PCR was carried out with 60 Vbeta primers and 13 Jbeta primers. Libraries were prepared by immunoSEQ multiplex PCR; TCRdb keeps only in-frame clonotypes and omits some of them. This sample carries about 190,000 clones, around 80% of them seen once, and the ten largest clones take 1.2%. In regard to this clone: Its antigen is undetermined.

The sequence derives from a boy aged 2 to 9 in good health and CMV-seronegative. This chain joins TRBV29-1 and TRBJ1-5; D gene uncertain. The source material was PBMCs. Here the CDR3 reads CSADSGVNQPQHF. The CDR3 DNA reads as TGCAGCGCAGATAGCGGGGTAAATCAGCCCCAGCATTTT.